This is a list of T cell receptor beta chains from one sample in a study of blood T cell repertoires in COVID-19. Using immunoSEQ multiplex PCR, the repertoire was profiled, and TCRdb retains in-frame clones only, with some absent. The table includes about 52,000 clones, about 91% detected once. Sequenced sample: peripheral blood. All receptors come from a man aged 50 to 60 with active COVID-19. The conserved cysteine and the conserved F or W are not part of the CDR3 here. Fields, in order: D gene, V gene, CDR3 protein. The D gene is left open where the match is weak.

- | TRBV5-8 | ASSLAGHLANYGYT
TRBD2 | TRBV5-1 | ASSLLAGGYEQY
TRBD2 | TRBV28 | ASSLVFWTSGGNEQF
- | TRBV10-3 | AITGQGNYGYT
TRBD1 | TRBV5-6 | ASSSQGENIQY
- | TRBV6-1 | ASSEVWSPSYYGYT
- | TRBV7-2 | ASGPTRSIFNEQF
- | TRBV7-2 | ASSPRALSYEQY
- | TRBV4-1 | ASSQDPTDTQY
- | TRBV6-5 | ASSRDYTGELF
- | TRBV10-3 | ATGVSGIQETQY
TRBD1 | TRBV6-1 | ASSEYRGTYEQY
TRBD1 | TRBV29-1 | SVEAQGARTEAF
TRBD1 | TRBV7-9 | ASSLGTGVDGYT
TRBD1 | TRBV15 | ATSSWTQGAEQF
TRBD1 | TRBV6-2/TRBV6-3 | ASSARTGANYGYT
- | TRBV10-3 | AISESTRTQPQH
- | TRBV7-9 | ASSPGQGNQPQH
TRBD2 | TRBV5-1 | ARQDRLASTDTQY
- | TRBV19 | ASRRGPESSYNEQF
- | TRBV12-3/TRBV12-4 | ASRVTGLYGYT
TRBD2 | TRBV5-6 | ATQLAGDPYEQY
- | TRBV18 | ASSPPLNLQTSKHYGYT
- | TRBV12-3/TRBV12-4 | ASSIGELF
TRBD1 | TRBV30 | AWSLTGGNSPLH
- | TRBV5-1 | ASSLVRGSPAF
- | TRBV28 | ASSLRGPSYGYT
TRBD2 | TRBV7-9 | ASSLSSGSGDTQY
TRBD1 | TRBV11-3 | ASSSGQGAAVEQY
TRBD1 | TRBV12-3/TRBV12-4 | ASSSRQGLKLF
- | TRBV27 | ASSSYSLREPQH
- | TRBV5-1 | ASRGEDYEQY
- | TRBV7-9 | ASSLEGVSTDTQY
- | TRBV9 | ASSVGLGDFNTEAF
TRBD1 | TRBV6-5 | ASSNPNRGGYT
- | TRBV11-2 | ASSLDGGGYYEQY
- | TRBV4-2 | ASSQELLGPQY
TRBD2 | TRBV15 | ATSRETSGGASSYEQY
TRBD2 | TRBV3-1/TRBV3-2 | ASSEGTRSRELF
TRBD2 | TRBV28 | ASIRRGVETQY
- | TRBV7-2 | ASSPSGNTIY
- | TRBV7-2 | ASSLAPGGANVLT
- | TRBV11-2 | ASSPLVGTNYGYT
- | TRBV21-1 | ASSKVTSGIISYEQY
- | TRBV30 | AWRSRGNEQF
TRBD1 | TRBV2 | ATSMRGQGGGYT